The T cell receptor (beta chain) under discussion was sequenced for a study of shared clonotypes between healthy human individuals. V lost 5 bases to trimming and J lost 1 base, with 17 bases between them. The CDR3 runs to 16 residues. Germline V gene lookup returns CDR1 LNHNV and CDR2 YYDKDF (reference sequence). Profiled with immunoSEQ multiplex PCR; TCRdb holds only in-frame clones, not every one. The sample contains 800,000 to 950,000 clones, about 96% of which appear only once. Naive CD8 cells, CD45RO-negative and positively selected for CCR7, excluded terminally differentiated effector memory CD45RA+ cells.

The sequence was obtained from a man aged 25 to 40 in good health. The sample comprised naive CD8+ T cells sorted from blood. The V call is TRBV15, the J call TRBJ1-1; a possible D gene is TRBD1 (6 bases). The CDR3 sequence is CATSHGRTVSNTEAFF. The CDR3 region has the DNA TGTGCCACCAGCCACGGTCGGACAGTCTCGAACACTGAAGCTTTCTTT.